This entry lists 5 T cell receptor beta chains sequenced from one sample in a study of CD8 T cells in ankylosing spondylitis. Study-wide results and limits: There was a TCR beta motif, made of eight highly homologous variants, that appeared characteristic of ankylosing spondylitis blood.

For these TCRs, the target antigens are not known. TCRdb redid the calling of the 5' RACE reads with MiXCR, one entry per CDR3 protein. The sample has hundreds of thousands of distinct CDR3 sequences, 26% seen once; the top ten hold approximately 1%. The sequencing input was blood, either unsorted or a sorted T cell fraction (not recorded which). The receptors stem from a male donor with ankylosing spondylitis.

This clonotype was seen only a few times. This chain joins TRBV20-1 and TRBJ2-7, with TRBD2 identical over 8 bases. The CDR3 sequence is 15 residues long. The germline gives CDR1 DFQATT, CDR2 SNEGSKA (reference sequence). This chain's CDR3 is CSIPKLAEPTYEQYV. The CDR3 DNA reads TGCAGCATTCCTAAACTAGCGGAACCTACCTACGAGCAGTACGTC.

The rearrangement links TRBV20-1 to TRBJ2-4; 9 bases match TRBD1. Per germline, CDR1 DFQATT and CDR2 SNEGSKA (reference sequence). The CDR3 has 13 amino acids. V gave up 7 bases and J gave up 7 bases; unmatched junction bases: 8. CDR3 in DNA: TGCAGTGTCTCAGGACAGGGGCGTAACATTCAGTACTTC. Protein: CSVSGQGRNIQYF.

This chain links TRBV12-3 or TRBV12-4 with TRBJ2-7; 8 nucleotides agree with TRBD2. The V gene end was trimmed by 6 bases and the J gene end by 5 bases; junction bases not matched to a gene: 9. The CDR3 extends over 14 amino acids. The CDR3 DNA is TGTGCCAGCAGCCCGGGAGGGGGGCTTAACGAGCAGTACTTC. As protein: CASSPGGGLNEQYF.

This clonotype has just a few counts. The V and J genes are TRBV7-8 and TRBJ2-1; D is unresolved. The CDR3 covers 13 residues. V lost 8 bases to trimming and J lost 2 bases, with 10 bases between them. From germline, CDR1 is SGHVS and CDR2 FQNEAQ. The CDR3 loop reads CASGLGPYNEQFF. The CDR3 nucleotides are TGTGCCAGCGGTCTCGGACCCTACAATGAGCAGTTCTTC.

This clonotype came up a few times. The rearrangement uses TRBV29-1 and TRBJ1-3; a possible D gene is TRBD1 (5 bases). The CDR3 totals 12 residues. Germline-derived CDR1 and CDR2 are SQVTM and ANQGSEA. V was cut by 7 bases and J by 3 bases, with 10 bases left in between. The CDR3 is CSATGFGNTIYF. CDR3 in DNA: TGCAGCGCAACAGGTTTTGGAAACACCATATATTTT.